This T cell receptor (beta chain) appears in the sequencing data of a study of T-cell reconstitution after alpha-beta-depleted transplantation in children. Germline CDR1 reads LNHNV; CDR2 reads YYDKDF (reference sequence). The CDR3 totals 14 residues. V lost 0 bases to trimming and J lost 7 bases, with 10 bases between them. This clonotype was seen repeatedly, ten times or more. As yet, its antigen is unknown. A TCRbeta library incorporating unique molecular identifiers was prepared. TCRdb called the PCR reads again in MiXCR, with one record for every CDR3 protein. The sample lists approximately 500,000 distinct CDR3 sequences, 10% to 13% occurring once. Points from the study as a whole: Most T-cell counts and diversity one year after the transplant came from T cells that were newly produced. Roughly two months post-transplant, alpha-beta T cells reportedly originated from several hundred graft clones that had expanded. It was surviving recipient T cells and thymic progenitors that gave some patients high TCRbeta diversity at day 60.

This clonotype was sampled from a child aged 2 to 10 with inherited bone marrow failure, due to receive a stem cell transplant. Sequencing used PBMCs, obtained before TCRalphabeta/CD19-depleted stem cell transplant. This chain connects TRBV15 to TRBJ2-1, with no clear D. The DNA of the CDR3 is TGTGCCACCAGCAGAGATTTTGGGCGGAATGAGCAGTTCTTC. This sequence encodes CATSRDFGRNEQFF. Based on the CDR3 plus reference TRBV15 and TRBJ2-1, the full variable domain is DAMVIQNPRYQVTQFGKPVTLSCSQTLNHNVMYWYQQKSSQAPKLLFHYYDKDFNNEADTPDNFQSRRPNTSFCFLDIRSPGLGDTAMYLCATSRDFGRNEQFFGPGTRLTVL.